A selection of T cell receptor beta chains follows, all from one sample in a study of blood T cell repertoires in COVID-19. Sequencing was performed with immunoSEQ multiplex PCR; in TCRdb, only in-frame clones are kept and a portion is missing. The sample shows more than 95,000 clones, roughly 80% of them seen only once. Sequenced material: peripheral blood. The receptors originated from a man aged 45-65 years with acute or convalescent COVID-19. CDR3s include the opening cysteine and the closing phenylalanine or tryptophan. Each record gives: D gene, clone size, J gene, V gene, CDR3 protein, CDR3 DNA. The D gene is left open where the match is weak. Expanded clones are given a class, and other clones once, few, many or no size at all.

>TRBD1|few|TRBJ1-2|TRBV19
CASSIPGQGIYGYTF
TGTGCCAGTAGTATCCCGGGACAGGGTATCTATGGCTACACCTTC
>NA|NA|TRBJ1-6|TRBV5-1
CASSLTGPNNSPLHF
TGCGCCAGCAGCTTGACAGGCCCTAATAATTCACCCCTCCACTTT
>NA|NA|TRBJ2-3|TRBV7-9
CASSAGQDFNLGHTQYF
TGTGCCAGCAGCGCAGGGCAGGATTTTAACTTGGGGCATACGCAGTATTTT
>NA|NA|TRBJ2-7|TRBV5-1
CASSLARTSYEQYF
TGCGCCAGCAGCTTAGCCCGGACAAGCTACGAGCAGTACTTC
>NA|NA|TRBJ1-2|TRBV4-1
CASRTVGGFMGYTF
TGCGCCAGCAGGACGGTGGGAGGATTCATGGGCTACACCTTC
>TRBD1|NA|TRBJ1-6|TRBV27
CASSPRQGSLSPLHF
TGTGCCAGCAGTCCACGACAGGGGTCTTTATCACCCCTCCACTTT
>NA|NA|TRBJ1-5|TRBV18
CASSPQGGGNQPQHF
TGTGCCAGCTCACCGCAGGGAGGAGGCAATCAGCCCCAGCATTTT
>NA|NA|TRBJ2-3|TRBV21-1
CASTHRQGRDTQYF
TGTGCCAGCACCCACAGACAGGGAAGAGATACGCAGTATTTT
>NA|NA|TRBJ1-6|TRBV7-2
CAILLGGAASNSPLHF
TGTGCCATTCTACTAGGGGGGGCAGCTAGCAATTCACCCCTCCACTTT
>TRBD1|NA|TRBJ2-5|TRBV15
CATKAGGESETQYF
TGTGCCACCAAGGCAGGGGGCGAATCGGAGACCCAGTACTTC
>NA|NA|TRBJ1-3|TRBV9
CASSALRGGMGGNTIYF
TGTGCCAGCAGCGCCCTCAGGGGCGGAATGGGTGGAAACACCATATATTTT
>NA|NA|TRBJ1-1|TRBV6-6
CASSYRGGTEAFF
TGTGCCAGCAGTTACAGGGGTGGCACTGAAGCTTTCTTT
>NA|NA|TRBJ1-2|TRBV9
CASSVEPLHPYGYTF
TGTGCCAGCAGCGTAGAGCCCCTCCACCCCTATGGCTACACCTTC
>NA|medium-sized|TRBJ1-5|TRBV28
CASKLEATSNQPQHF
TGTGCCAGCAAACTAGAAGCTACCAGTAATCAGCCCCAGCATTTT
>NA|NA|TRBJ2-1|TRBV11-3
CASSTETGTPSYNEQFF
TGTGCCAGCAGCACAGAAACCGGGACACCTTCTTACAATGAGCAGTTCTTC
>NA|once|TRBJ1-4|TRBV19
CASSTQYRVEGEKLFF
TGTGCCAGTAGTACCCAATACAGGGTAGAGGGTGAAAAACTGTTTTTT
>TRBD1|few|TRBJ2-5|TRBV24-1
CATSTNRQGQETQYF
TGTGCCACCAGTACCAACCGACAGGGGCAAGAGACCCAGTACTTC
>NA|NA|TRBJ2-7|TRBV19
CASSRTLGAGVEQYF
TGTGCCAGTAGTCGAACCTTAGGGGCAGGGGTCGAGCAGTACTTC
>TRBD1|NA|TRBJ1-4|TRBV7-3
CASSSGQDEKLFF
TGTGCCAGCAGCTCTGGACAGGATGAAAAACTGTTTTTT
>TRBD1|NA|TRBJ1-3|TRBV5-1
CASTRGGDRASSGNTIYF
TGCGCCAGCACCAGGGGAGGGGACAGGGCCAGCTCTGGAAACACCATATATTTT
>TRBD1|NA|TRBJ1-5|TRBV18
CASSPFGQGYSNQPQHF
TGTGCCAGCTCACCATTCGGACAGGGGTATAGCAATCAGCCCCAGCATTTT
>NA|NA|TRBJ2-5|TRBV3-1/TRBV3-2
CASSQDGRYQETQYF
TGTGCCAGCAGCCAAGATGGGAGGTACCAAGAGACCCAGTACTTC
>TRBD1|few|TRBJ1-5|TRBV4-1
CASSKDREPNQPQHF
TGCGCCAGCAGCAAGGACAGGGAACCGAATCAGCCCCAGCATTTT
>TRBD2|few|TRBJ2-5|TRBV6-1
CASSDLIAGGAETQYF
TGTGCCAGCAGTGATTTGATAGCGGGAGGCGCAGAGACCCAGTACTTC